A single sample gave rise to the 20 T cell receptor beta chains below, sequenced in a study of PD-1 blockade in classical Hodgkin lymphoma. Some clones are missing from TCRdb's copy, which holds only in-frame ones; the method was immunoSEQ multiplex PCR. The sample shows about 85,000 clones, approximately 91% of them seen only once. Relapses following autologous stem cell transplantation were seen in all patients, with brentuximab vedotin exposure varying. The material sequenced was peripheral blood mononuclear cells (PBMCs), taken before the second cycle of nivolumab. These receptors were taken from a human donor with classical Hodgkin lymphoma.

J is TRBJ2-5 and V is TRBV5-8; the D gene is possibly TRBD1 (6 bases). This CDR3 contains 15 residues. V was trimmed by 4 bases and J by 6 bases, leaving 19 bases between them. Germline V gene sequence: CDR1 SGHTS, CDR2 YDEGEE. Here the CDR3 DNA reads TGTGCCAGCAGCCGTGGGTTACAGGGTAGACAGACCCAGTACTTC. Its protein is CASSRGLQGRQTQYF.

This rearrangement joins TRBV9 to TRBJ2-1; the D is unclear. The CDR3 extends over 12 amino acids. The V end lost 3 bases, the J end lost 9 bases, and 10 bases lay between the germline ends. The germline CDR1 and CDR2 sequences are SGDLS and YYNGEE. CDR3 residues: CASSGTRSEQFF. The DNA of the CDR3 is TGTGCCAGCAGCGGAACCCGTAGTGAGCAGTTCTTC.

The chain recombines TRBV6-1 with TRBJ2-7, with 10 bases aligning to TRBD1. Germline V gene data show CDR1 as MNHNS and CDR2 as SASEGT. The CDR3 consists of 14 residues. With 4 bases clipped from V and 7 bases from J, the junction kept 7 bases outside the gene matches. CDR3 sequence: CASSGQGALGEQYF. For the CDR3, the DNA is TGTGCCAGCAGTGGACAGGGGGCGCTTGGTGAGCAGTACTTC.

The chain combines TRBV5-5 with TRBJ2-5; D remains ambiguous. Per the germline V gene, CDR1 is SGHKS and CDR2 is YYEKEE (reference sequence). Trimming pared 4 bases from V and 3 bases from J, leaving 10 bases between. This CDR3 has 13 amino acids. CDR3 nucleotide sequence: TGTGCCAGCAGCCAACACAGCGAAGAGACCCAGTACTTC. Translation gives CASSQHSEETQYF.

This chain uses TRBV10-1 with TRBJ2-3, with 7 bases aligning to TRBD2. The germline gives CDR1 WNHNN, CDR2 SYGVQD (reference sequence). The V and J ends lost 0 bases and 3 bases, in that order; junction bases with no gene match: 6. The CDR3 is 16 amino acids. Here the CDR3 reads CASSESPGLRTDTQYF. Written as DNA, the CDR3 is TGCGCCAGCAGTGAGTCTCCGGGACTACGGACAGATACGCAGTATTTT.

In this sample, this clone turned up once. V gene TRBV19 combines with J gene TRBJ2-1, with TRBD2 identical over 8 bases. The germline CDR1 and CDR2 sequences are LNHDA and SQIVND (reference sequence). The CDR3 loop spans 13 amino acids. CDR3 nucleotide sequence: TGTGCGAGCGGGAGAGGGTCCTACAATGAGCAGTTCTTC. As protein: CASGRGSYNEQFF.

J is TRBJ2-7 and V is TRBV19; TRBD1 agrees at 10 bases. V lost 2 bases, J lost 4 bases, and 8 bases stayed unmatched. The CDR3 sequence is 16 residues long. Per germline, CDR1 LNHDA and CDR2 SQIVND (reference sequence). CDR3 DNA sequence: TGTGCCAGTAGTATAATCCCAGGACAGGGGGGATACGAGCAGTACTTC. Translated, it gives CASSIIPGQGGYEQYF.

The gene calls are TRBV7-2 and TRBJ2-1; 10 positions match TRBD2. Germline lookup yields CDR1 SGHTA and CDR2 FQGNSA. The V and J ends lost 3 bases and 9 bases, in that order; junction bases with no gene match: 5. This CDR3 comprises 14 residues. CDR3 nucleotides: TGTGCCAGCAGCTTTTTAGCGGGAGGAGGTGAGCAGTTCTTC. Protein: CASSFLAGGGEQFF.

The chain has TRBV28 and TRBJ2-4; D tentatively reads TRBD1 or TRBD2 (5 bases each). V was trimmed by 6 bases and J by 0 bases, leaving 9 bases between them. The germline gives CDR1 MDHEN, CDR2 SYDVKM. The CDR3 is 14 residues long. The CDR3 DNA follows: TGTGCCAGCAGGCACGGGGCAGCCAAAAACATTCAGTACTTC. This gives the protein CASRHGAAKNIQYF.

This chain uses TRBV10-1 with TRBJ2-7; 8 bases agree with TRBD2. J was trimmed by 3 bases and V by 3 bases; bases with no gene match: 1. The length of the CDR3 is 13 residues. Germline loops: CDR1 WNHNN, CDR2 SYGVQD (reference sequence). This CDR3 reads CASSDGTSYEQYF. For the CDR3, the DNA is TGCGCCAGCAGTGATGGGACTAGCTACGAGCAGTACTTC.

The rearrangement links TRBV30 to TRBJ1-6, with a possible D match to TRBD1 (6 bases). The V end was cut by 1 base, the J end by 0 bases, with 22 bases between. The length of the CDR3 is 20 residues. Germline values: CDR1 GTSNPN, CDR2 SVGIG (reference sequence). The CDR3 coding sequence is TGTGCCTGGAGTGACCCTCCCGGGACACGCATCAACTCCTATAATTCACCCCTCCACTTT. As protein: CAWSDPPGTRINSYNSPLHF. Looking up the rest from reference TRBV30 and TRBJ1-6 gives the full variable domain: SQTIHQWPATLVQPVGSPLSLECTVEGTSNPNLYWYRQAAGRGLQLLFYSVGIGQISSEVPQNLSASRPQDRQFILSSKKLLLSDSGFYLCAWSDPPGTRINSYNSPLHFGNGTRLTVT.

The rearrangement links TRBV7-2 to TRBJ2-7, with D perhaps given as TRBD1 or TRBD2 (6 bases each). Per the germline V gene, CDR1 is SGHTA and CDR2 is FQGNSA. This CDR3 comprises 15 residues. Trimming took off 5 bases at V and 4 bases at J, with 18 bases between the two ends. The chain's CDR3 is CASSRGGQVGYEQYF. CDR3 sequence (DNA): TGTGCCAGCAGCCGAGGGGGGCAGGTGGGGTACGAGCAGTACTTC. Full variable domain (rest looked up from reference TRBV7-2 and TRBJ2-7): GAGVSQSPSNKVTEKGKDVELRCDPISGHTALYWYRQSLGQGLEFLIYFQGNSAPDKSGLPSDRFSAERTGGSVSTLTIQRTQQEDSAVYLCASSRGGQVGYEQYFGPGTRLTVT.

V gene TRBV30 combines with J gene TRBJ2-2; D call uncertain. The germline CDR1 and CDR2 sequences are GTSNPN and SVGIG (reference sequence). CDR3 length: 14 amino acids. V lost 3 bases to trimming and J lost 1 base, with 9 bases between them. CDR3 in amino acids: CAWSHSLNTGELFF. CDR3 nucleotide sequence: TGTGCCTGGAGCCATTCTTTGAACACCGGGGAGCTGTTTTTT.

DNA of the CDR3: TGTGCCAGCACCGGGACAGGGAACACCGGGGAGCTGTTTTTT. Its translation is CASTGTGNTGELFF. This sequence joins TRBV6-1 and TRBJ2-2; 8 nucleotides agree with TRBD1. CDR3 length: 14 amino acids. Germline trimming cut 7 bases from V and 1 base from J; bases unmatched to any gene: 2. Germline V gene lookup returns CDR1 MNHNS and CDR2 SASEGT.

The chain joins TRBV10-1 to TRBJ2-1; D remains unclear. Trimming shortened V by 2 bases and J by 6 bases, and 11 bases separated the two germline ends. CDR3 length: 14 amino acids. Germline CDR1 reads WNHNN; CDR2 reads SYGVQD (reference sequence). The CDR3 here is CASSEVTGGNEQFF. For the CDR3, the DNA is TGCGCCAGCAGTGAGGTGACGGGTGGCAATGAGCAGTTCTTC.

V and J are TRBV5-1 and TRBJ1-1, with 9 nucleotides matching TRBD1. V lost 4 bases to trimming and J lost 10 bases; unmatched junction nucleotides: 11. CDR3 size: 14 residues. Germline V gives CDR1 SGHRS, CDR2 YFSETQ. The CDR3 DNA reads as TGCGCCAGCAGCCACTCGGACAGGGGAGATGTAGCTTTCTTT. This sequence encodes CASSHSDRGDVAFF.

The gene calls are TRBV5-1 and TRBJ2-7, with TRBD2 matching 7 bases. This CDR3 spans 14 amino acids. In germline, CDR1 is SGHRS, CDR2 YFSETQ. V lost 1 base and J lost 3; bases outside the gene matches: 4. The CDR3: CASSLRRENYEQYF. The CDR3 DNA is TGCGCCAGCAGCTTGAGGCGGGAGAACTACGAGCAGTACTTC. The variable domain in full, with the rest retrieved from reference TRBV5-1 and TRBJ2-7, is KAGVTQTPRYLIKTRGQQVTLSCSPISGHRSVSWYQQTPGQGLQFLFEYFSETQRNKGNFPGRFSGRQFSNSRSEMNVSTLELGDSALYLCASSLRRENYEQYFGPGTRLTVT.

V usage is TRBV5-1 and J usage is TRBJ1-2; D may be TRBD1 (6 bases). Trimming cost V 4 bases and J 5 bases, with 27 bases left between them. Germline V gene sequence: CDR1 SGHRS, CDR2 YFSETQ. The CDR3 extends over 18 amino acids. The CDR3 spells CASSQGSRLSGERYGYTF. The CDR3 DNA reads as TGCGCCAGCAGCCAGGGGTCGAGGTTGTCGGGAGAGAGGTATGGCTACACCTTC.

The chain recombines TRBV4-2 with TRBJ1-4; TRBD1 agrees at 10 bases. Germline CDR1 and CDR2: LGHNA and YNFKEQ. With 2 bases clipped from V and 7 bases from J, the junction kept 4 bases outside the gene matches. The CDR3 is 15 residues long. In nucleotides, the CDR3 is TGTGCCAGCAGCCAAAAGAGGACAGGGGGTGAAAAACTGTTTTTT. As protein: CASSQKRTGGEKLFF.

The rearrangement uses TRBV7-9 and TRBJ2-7; 7 bases fit TRBD1. Germline CDR1 is SEHNR and CDR2 is FQNEAQ (reference sequence). The CDR3 consists of 16 residues. V shed 1 base and J 2 bases; nucleotides not matched to a gene: 8. DNA for the CDR3: TGTGCCAGCAGCTTAGGGAGCAGGGGGACAACCTACGAGCAGTACTTC. Protein product: CASSLGSRGTTYEQYF. The whole variable domain, filled in from reference TRBV7-9 and TRBJ2-7, reads DTGVSQNPRHKITKRGQNVTFRCDPISEHNRLYWYRQTLGQGPEFLTYFQNEAQLEKSRLLSDRFSAERPKGSFSTLEIQRTEQGDSAMYLCASSLGSRGTTYEQYFGPGTRLTVT.